Each of the 16 T cell receptor beta chains below was sequenced from the same sample in a study of T cells after yellow fever vaccination. In TCRdb, the 5' RACE reads were re-called with MiXCR into one record per CDR3 protein. The repertoire holds some 170,000 distinct CDR3 sequences, with around 8.5% as singletons. The specimen was CD8+ T cells sorted from PBMCs, collected 45 days after the yellow fever booster vaccination. The receptors here all came from a man aged 18 to 30 who received the YFV17D yellow fever vaccine.

This clonotype was seen a few times. The chain has TRBV7-8 and TRBJ2-2; 9 nucleotides match TRBD1. Germline CDR1 reads SGHVS; CDR2 reads FQNEAQ. The CDR3 has 18 residues. The V segment lost 4 bases and the J segment 7 bases; nucleotides outside the gene matches: 16. CDR3 residues: CASSYNVDRDRAGGELFF. The DNA for the CDR3 is TGTGCCAGCAGCTATAACGTCGACCGGGACAGGGCTGGCGGGGAGCTGTTTTTT.

In this sample, this clonotype turned up a few times. This chain links TRBV29-1 with TRBJ1-2; tentative D call: TRBD1 (5 bases). V lost 7 bases and J lost 7, with 13 bases in between. Germline CDR1 SQVTM, CDR2 ANQGSEA. The CDR3 length is 11 residues. Here the CDR3 reads CSAGEAGGYTF. CDR3 bases: TGCAGCGCGGGGGAGGCAGGTGGCTACACCTTC.

V and J are TRBV4-1 and TRBJ1-5, with D maybe TRBD1 (5 bases). V lost 0 bases and J 6 bases, leaving 9 bases between the germline ends. CDR1 and CDR2 (germline): MGHRA, YSYEKL. There are 14 residues in the CDR3. The CDR3 is CASSQEGVGQPQHF. The CDR3 DNA sequence: TGCGCCAGCAGCCAAGAGGGGGTTGGTCAGCCCCAGCATTTT.

This clonotype occurred a few times. V is TRBV6-2 or TRBV6-3 and J is TRBJ2-4, with D possibly matching TRBD1 (6 bases). Germline assignment: CDR1 MNHEY and CDR2 SVGEGT. V was clipped by 4 bases and J by 1 base, with 11 bases between them. The CDR3 spans 15 residues. CDR3 nucleotides: TGTGCCAGCAGTTTACAGGGACCGGCCAAAAACATTCAGTACTTC. Its protein product is CASSLQGPAKNIQYF.

This clonotype was seen at least ten times. This chain connects TRBV7-3 to TRBJ1-1; 7 nucleotides match TRBD1. Germline CDR1 is SGHTA and CDR2 is FQGTGA. Trimming at V came to 5 bases and at J to 1 base, leaving 4 bases not matched to a gene. The CDR3 loop spans 14 amino acids. The CDR3, as DNA: TGTGCCAGCAGCCTGACAGGGAAGAACACTGAAGCTTTCTTT. Protein sequence: CASSLTGKNTEAFF. Filled out from reference TRBV7-3 and TRBJ1-1, the complete variable domain reads GAGVSQTPSNKVTEKGKYVELRCDPISGHTALYWYRQSLGQGPEFLIYFQGTGAADDSGLPNDRFFAVRPEGSVSTLKIQRTERGDSAVYLCASSLTGKNTEAFFGQGTRLTVV.

There are a few counts of this clonotype. The genes are TRBV14 and TRBJ2-5; possible D gene TRBD2, 5 bases. There are 16 residues in the CDR3. V was trimmed by 1 base and J by 5 bases, leaving 17 bases between them. Germline CDR1 is SGHDN and CDR2 is FVKESK. The CDR3 nucleotides read TGTGCCAGCAGCCAAGGGACTTCAGACTGGCGGGAGACCCAGTACTTC. Amino acid sequence: CASSQGTSDWRETQYF.

The chain combines TRBV12-3 or TRBV12-4 with TRBJ2-7; the D is unclear. This CDR3 spans 12 amino acids. The V and J ends lost 3 bases and 6 bases respectively, with 9 bases between them. CDR3 residues: CASSFDLLEQYF. In nucleotides, the CDR3 is TGTGCCAGCAGTTTCGACCTTCTCGAGCAGTACTTC.

This clonotype has just a few counts. Its ends do not fully match the called genes, so a read error is possible. The chain is built from TRBV4-1 and TRBJ1-5; D call uncertain. This CDR3 spans 15 amino acids. The germline V gene encodes CDR1 MGHRA and CDR2 YSYEKL. The DNA of the CDR3 is TGCGCCAGCAGCCCCCGCCAGTTTAGCGATCAGCCCCAGCATTTT. It encodes CASSPRQFSDQPQHF.

This chain connects TRBV7-2 to TRBJ2-7, with D perhaps TRBD1 (6 bases). Germline CDR1 reads SGHTA; CDR2 reads FQGNSA. Trimming left V 3 bases short and J 3 bases short, with 12 bases between. The CDR3 runs to 14 residues. As DNA, the CDR3 is TGTGCCAGCAGCTTGGGCAGGGGCGGCTACGAGCAGTACTTC. This translates into CASSLGRGGYEQYF.

The sample holds many counts of this clonotype. V is TRBV5-1 and J is TRBJ2-1; D is possibly TRBD2 (6 bases). Germline V gene data show CDR1 as SGHRS and CDR2 as YFSETQ. Trimming pared 0 bases from V and 4 bases from J, leaving 14 bases between. CDR3 size: 16 residues. The chain's CDR3 is CASSLAAGLSYNEQFF. CDR3 coding DNA: TGCGCCAGCAGCTTGGCTGCGGGGCTATCTTACAATGAGCAGTTCTTC.

This clonotype has more than one count but fewer than ten. The chain uses TRBV10-3 and TRBJ2-7; D not certain. The germline gives CDR1 ENHRY, CDR2 SYGVKD. V lost 2 bases and J 2 bases, leaving 16 bases between the germline ends. This CDR3 region has 16 residues. The chain's CDR3 is CAISEPEGPRTYEQYF. The CDR3 DNA is TGTGCCATCAGTGAGCCCGAAGGACCCAGGACCTACGAGCAGTACTTC.

This clonotype turned up a few times. V gene TRBV4-3 combines with J gene TRBJ2-1; D uncertain. Germline CDR1 is LGHNA and CDR2 is YSLEER. The CDR3 totals 17 residues. Between the trimmed V and J ends, which lost 1 base and 1 base, there was a span of 14 bases. DNA for the CDR3: TGCGCCAGCAGCCAAGTCGAGCCAGTCCCTTCCTACAATGAGCAGTTCTTC. It translates to CASSQVEPVPSYNEQFF.

This clonotype was counted at least ten times. This chain links TRBV7-9 with TRBJ2-7; weak D call: TRBD1 (5 bases). The CDR3 covers 14 residues. V shed 0 bases and J shed 2 bases, with 8 bases lying between them. Germline V gives CDR1 SEHNR, CDR2 FQNEAQ (reference sequence). CDR3 DNA sequence: TGTGCCAGCAGCTTAGCGGCGACAGCCTACGAGCAGTACTTC. Protein: CASSLAATAYEQYF.

This clonotype showed up just a few times. The rearrangement joins TRBV10-3 to TRBJ1-1; TRBD1 might be the D (6 bases). The V end was cut by 6 bases, the J end by 5 bases, with 25 bases between. Germline V gene lookup returns CDR1 ENHRY and CDR2 SYGVKD. This CDR3 contains 17 residues. CDR3 nucleotide sequence: TGTGCCATCAGCCCCGGGGAGGGGGAGGGGGGCACAACTGAAGCTTTCTTT. Amino acids: CAISPGEGEGGTTEAFF.

This clonotype was seen more than once but under ten times. The J gene is TRBJ2-1, the V gene TRBV7-9; D is undetermined. The germline gives CDR1 SEHNR, CDR2 FQNEAQ (reference sequence). The CDR3 totals 13 residues. Trimming stripped 5 bases from V and 5 bases from J, with 10 bases between. The CDR3 here is CASSPSSNNEQFF. In nucleotides, the CDR3 is TGTGCCAGCAGCCCATCTTCTAACAATGAGCAGTTCTTC.

This clonotype was found a few times. Here the CDR3 reads CASSLGGLVETQYF. CDR3 bases: TGTGCCAGCAGCTTAGGGGGGCTGGTGGAGACCCAGTACTTC. The chain uses TRBV7-3 and TRBJ2-5; D tentatively reads TRBD1 or TRBD2 (6 bases each). CDR1 is SGHTA and CDR2 is FQGTGA in the germline V gene. The CDR3 runs 14 residues. V gave up 2 bases and J gave up 5 bases, with 12 bases separating them. Complete variable domain (other parts from reference TRBV7-3 and TRBJ2-5): GAGVSQTPSNKVTEKGKYVELRCDPISGHTALYWYRQSLGQGPEFLIYFQGTGAADDSGLPNDRFFAVRPEGSVSTLKIQRTERGDSAVYLCASSLGGLVETQYFGPGTRLLVL.